Listed below are T cell receptor beta chains from one sample, sequenced in a study of blood T cell repertoires in COVID-19. Produced via immunoSEQ multiplex PCR; TCRdb's table is partial and in-frame only. The table has some 94,000 clones, more than 75% seen once; the top ten hold 0.85% to 1.2%. The sample consisted of peripheral blood. These TCRs come from a human donor in a cohort sampled during active COVID-19. Each CDR3 is given with its conserved first and last residue. The order of the fields is J gene, D gene, V gene, clone size, CDR3 DNA, CDR3 protein. D genes are given only for firm matches. Some rows have no size entry. The others give once, few or many, or a class for an expanded clone.

>TRBJ2-5|TRBD2|TRBV9|-
TGTGCCAGCAGCATTGGGACTAGCGGACCGCAAGAGACCCAGTACTTC
CASSIGTSGPQETQYF
>TRBJ2-3|TRBD1|TRBV4-1|-
TGCGCCAGCAGCCGACAGGGGTCCCCCACAGATACGCAGTATTTT
CASSRQGSPTDTQYF
>TRBJ1-5|-|TRBV28|-
TGTGCCAGAAGACAGACCAACTCCAATCAGCCCCAGCATTTT
CARRQTNSNQPQHF
>TRBJ2-1|TRBD2|TRBV13|-
TGTGCCAGCACCTATGGGACTAGCGGGAACGACGAGCAGTTCTTC
CASTYGTSGNDEQFF
>TRBJ1-4|-|TRBV27|-
TGTGCCAGCAGTTTAGCCCGGTCGACTAATGAAAAACTGTTTTTT
CASSLARSTNEKLFF
>TRBJ1-6|-|TRBV6-1|-
TGTGCCAGCAGTGAGGGCAATTCACCCCTCCACTTT
CASSEGNSPLHF
>TRBJ1-2|TRBD1|TRBV6-5|-
TGTGCCAGCAGTTACAGGGACAGCGCTAGGGGCTACACCTTC
CASSYRDSARGYTF
>TRBJ2-3|-|TRBV13|-
TGTGCCAGCAGCTTACGGGGGGCTAGCGACACAGATACGCAGTATTTT
CASSLRGASDTDTQYF
>TRBJ2-1|-|TRBV5-4|-
TGTGCCAGCAGCCCCCAGGGATCGTCCTACAATGAGCAGTTCTTC
CASSPQGSSYNEQFF
>TRBJ2-1|TRBD1|TRBV4-1|-
TGCGCCAGCAGCCAAGATGGTTGGGACAGGGCATTGAATGAGCAGTTCTTC
CASSQDGWDRALNEQFF
>TRBJ2-5|-|TRBV20-1|-
TGCAGTGCTAGCGGAGGGACCCAGTACTTC
CSASGGTQYF
>TRBJ2-7|TRBD1|TRBV5-1|-
TGCGCCAGCAGATACGGACAGGGGGCACTCTCCTACGAGCAGTACTTC
CASRYGQGALSYEQYF
>TRBJ1-2|-|TRBV14|-
TGTGCCAGCAGCCAACTACTTGGGGGGGGCGGAGGCTACACCTTC
CASSQLLGGGGGYTF
>TRBJ2-5|-|TRBV28|-
TGTGCCAGCAGTTTCTTAGAGAGGTCGGAGGAGACCCAGTACTTC
CASSFLERSEETQYF
>TRBJ2-1|-|TRBV6-5|-
TGTGCCAGGCGGACAGAGTACAATGAGCAGTTCTTC
CARRTEYNEQFF
>TRBJ2-3|TRBD2|TRBV15|once
TGTGCCACCAGCGTACGTCGGGGGGGACTCACAGATACGCAGTATTTT
CATSVRRGGLTDTQYF
>TRBJ2-3|-|TRBV6-4|few
TGTGCCACCGGGACAAAAGACACAGATACGCAGTATTTT
CATGTKDTDTQYF
>TRBJ1-5|-|TRBV19|-
TGTGCCAGTAGTATAGATTTGAGTGGCCAGGGCAATCAGCCCCAGCATTTT
CASSIDLSGQGNQPQHF
>TRBJ1-5|TRBD1|TRBV30|-
TGTGCCTGGAGTCGAACAGGGGGCCGGGGTCAGCCCCAGCATTTT
CAWSRTGGRGQPQHF
>TRBJ2-3|-|TRBV24-1|-
TGTGCCACCAGTGCTAGTGTAGTGGCAGATACGCAGTATTTT
CATSASVVADTQYF
>TRBJ2-7|TRBD2|TRBV27|-
TGTGCCAGCAGCTTCGGGCGGGAGAGGTACGAGCAGTACTTC
CASSFGRERYEQYF
>TRBJ1-5|-|TRBV12-2|-
TGTGCAAGTCGCTTAGGGGGGGACAGTCCCAAACGCCAGCCCCAGCATTTT
CASRLGGDSPKRQPQHF
>TRBJ1-1|TRBD1|TRBV7-3|-
TGTGCCAGCAGCCCCTTCGGACAGGGGCTCGCTGAAGCTTTCTTT
CASSPFGQGLAEAFF
>TRBJ2-4|-|TRBV7-6|few
TGTGCCAGCAGCTCTACAAGTTCGGGGAACATTCAGTACTTC
CASSSTSSGNIQYF
>TRBJ2-1|-|TRBV9|-
TGTGCCAGCGGTAGGAGCTTCAACAATGAGCAGTTCTTC
CASGRSFNNEQFF
>TRBJ2-1|TRBD2|TRBV27|-
TGTGCCAGCAGTTTATCAATCTGGGGGAGGGCCCGGAATGAGCAGTTCTTC
CASSLSIWGRARNEQFF